This T cell receptor (beta chain) was retrieved from a study of early T cells in non-severe SARS-CoV-2 infection. The CDR3 covers 11 residues. V shed 6 bases and J shed 5 bases, with 7 bases lying between them. The germline gives CDR1 MDHEN, CDR2 SYDVKM. One entry per CDR3 protein results from TCRdb running MiXCR on the 5' RACE reads. The data hold more than 65,000 distinct CDR3 sequences, with about 14% observed a single time. This clonotype was counted at least ten times. This chain uses TRBV28 with TRBJ2-5; no firm D call. The sequence derives from an adult who was a healthcare worker with PCR-confirmed SARS-CoV-2 infection or an uninfected control (not recorded which). The sample here was whole blood, taken at baseline. CDR3 sequence (DNA): TGTGCCAGCAGCTTACGGGAGACCCAGTACTTC. The encoded protein is CASSLRETQYF.